These 15 T cell receptor beta chains were sequenced from one sample in a study of post-analysis software for immune sequencing data. Findings and limits, study-wide: A handful of TRBV segments occurring more often in patients than controls included TRBV5-6, TRBV5-1 and TRBV20-1.

Unique molecular identifiers were built into the TCR beta cDNA libraries. TCRdb called the PCR reads again in MiXCR, with one record for every CDR3 protein. The sample yields some 500,000 distinct CDR3 sequences, around 40% seen once. For these receptors, no antigen is known. The sample taken for sequencing was blood. These receptors all stem from a girl aged 10 to 17 with multiple sclerosis.

The chain uses TRBV11-1 and TRBJ1-1; unclear D gene. The CDR3 runs to 12 residues. Germline CDR1 SGHAT, CDR2 FQDESV (reference sequence). V was trimmed by 1 base and J by 8 bases, leaving 8 bases between them. This CDR3 reads CASSLDVVEAFF. The DNA of the CDR3 is TGTGCCAGCAGCTTAGATGTCGTCGAAGCTTTCTTT.

The gene calls are TRBV27 and TRBJ2-1; 10 bases map to TRBD1. CDR3 length: 15 amino acids. Germline loops: CDR1 MNHEY, CDR2 SMNVEV (reference sequence). V lost 4 bases, J lost 4 bases, and 4 bases stayed unmatched. The CDR3 loop is CASSWTGGVYNEQFF. The CDR3 nucleotides read TGTGCCAGCAGTTGGACAGGGGGTGTGTACAATGAGCAGTTCTTC.

This clonotype was found a few times. The CDR3 loop reads CASSLGQGNEKLFF. CDR3 nucleotides: TGTGCCAGCAGCTTAGGGCAGGGGAATGAAAAACTGTTTTTT. The V call is TRBV7-2, the J call TRBJ1-4; a weak D match, TRBD1 (6 bases). Germline CDR1 and CDR2: SGHTA and FQGNSA. With 1 base removed from V and 5 bases from J, the gap between germline ends came to 8 bases. This CDR3 comprises 14 residues.

Here the CDR3 reads CASSALGEHYEQYF. The CDR3 DNA is TGTGCCAGCAGCGCACTTGGGGAGCACTACGAGCAGTACTTC. This chain links TRBV28 with TRBJ2-7; D is possibly TRBD2 (5 bases). CDR3 length equals 14 residues. CDR1 MDHEN and CDR2 SYDVKM come from the germline V gene. Trimming removed 6 bases from V and 3 bases from J, with 15 bases in between.

The CDR3 reads CASTNGYGYTF. CDR3 bases: TGTGCCAGCACCAACGGGTATGGCTACACCTTC. The chain carries TRBV27 and TRBJ1-2; D not certain. CDR1 is MNHEY and CDR2 is SMNVEV in the germline V gene (reference sequence). The CDR3 is 11 amino acids. The V gene lost 7 bases and the J gene lost 5 bases, with 8 bases spanning the gap.

In this sample, this clonotype turned up a few times. CDR3 residues: CASSLPRGPEAFF. CDR3 DNA sequence: TGTGCCAGCAGTTTACCCCGGGGCCCTGAAGCTTTCTTT. The chain has TRBV28 and TRBJ1-1, with D perhaps TRBD1 (5 bases). The V end lost 2 bases, the J end lost 6 bases, and 10 bases lay between the germline ends. The CDR3 sequence is 13 residues long. The germline V gene has CDR1 MDHEN and CDR2 SYDVKM.

The chain's CDR3 is CASTGDTEAFF. The CDR3 bases are TGTGCCAGCACCGGGGACACTGAAGCTTTCTTT. This chain joins TRBV28 and TRBJ1-1, with no clear D. CDR1 is MDHEN, CDR2 SYDVKM, per germline. The germline V and J ends were trimmed by 7 bases and 3 bases, with 6 bases remaining between them. This CDR3 region has 11 residues.

Only a few counts were recorded for this clonotype. This sequence joins TRBV29-1 and TRBJ2-3; 11 bases match TRBD2. CDR1 is SQVTM and CDR2 is ANQGSEA in the germline V gene. J gave up 1 base and V 6 bases, and 3 bases lay outside the gene matches. The CDR3 consists of 14 residues. CDR3 in DNA: TGCAGCGTCCTACTAGCGGGAGGCACAGATACGCAGTATTTT. Its protein is CSVLLAGGTDTQYF.

The V and J genes are TRBV19 and TRBJ2-1; 7 bases map to TRBD2. Trimming at V came to 3 bases and at J to 5 bases, leaving 7 bases not matched to a gene. The CDR3 has 15 amino acids. The germline V gene has CDR1 LNHDA and CDR2 SQIVND (reference sequence). The CDR3 reads CASSISLAANNEQFF. CDR3 DNA sequence: TGTGCCAGTAGTATCAGCCTAGCGGCTAACAATGAGCAGTTCTTC.

This clonotype was found a few times. This chain connects TRBV7-2 to TRBJ2-1, with 8 bases fitting TRBD2. The germline CDR1 and CDR2 sequences are SGHTA and FQGNSA. The junction had 14 bases not matched to a gene; V was cut back by 7 bases and J by 6 bases. This CDR3 comprises 16 residues. CDR3 sequence: CASTFPPGGTANEQFF. CDR3 bases: TGTGCCAGCACCTTCCCGCCGGGGGGGACGGCCAATGAGCAGTTCTTC. The complete variable domain, with remaining parts taken from reference TRBV7-2 and TRBJ2-1, reads GAGVSQSPSNKVTEKGKDVELRCDPISGHTALYWYRQSLGQGLEFLIYFQGNSAPDKSGLPSDRFSAERTGGSVSTLTIQRTQQEDSAVYLCASTFPPGGTANEQFFGPGTRLTVL.

This chain joins TRBV7-3 and TRBJ2-1; 13 bases match TRBD2. The CDR3 spans 13 residues. Germline loops: CDR1 SGHTA, CDR2 FQGTGA. J was trimmed by 14 bases and V by 5 bases; bases with no gene match: 6. The CDR3 DNA sequence: TGTGCCAGCAGCCAAGGACTAGCGGGAGACAAGTTCTTC. Translation: CASSQGLAGDKFF.

The J gene is TRBJ2-1, the V gene TRBV7-2; D is uncertain. Germline CDR1 is SGHTA and CDR2 is FQGNSA. The CDR3 totals 16 residues. V lost 1 base to trimming and J lost 2 bases, with 12 bases between them. CDR3 protein: CASSLGYGSAYNEQFF. The CDR3 region has the DNA TGTGCCAGCAGCTTAGGATACGGATCAGCCTACAATGAGCAGTTCTTC.

The V call is TRBV5-5, the J call TRBJ2-7; 9 nucleotides line up with TRBD1. Germline trimming cut 5 bases from V and 1 base from J; bases unmatched to any gene: 7. The CDR3 covers 15 residues. Per the germline V gene, CDR1 is SGHKS and CDR2 is YYEKEE (reference sequence). CDR3 bases: TGTGCCAGCAGGCAAGGACAGGGGAGGTCCTACGAGCAGTACTTC. It specifies CASRQGQGRSYEQYF.

This clonotype was counted a few times. The genes are TRBV7-8 and TRBJ1-5; no clear D gene. Germline CDR1 SGHVS, CDR2 FQNEAQ. Deletions cut 2 bases from V and 1 base from J, with 12 bases between. This CDR3 is built from 16 residues. The CDR3 DNA is TGTGCCAGCAGCTTATTATCCACTAGGAGCAATCAGCCCCAGCATTTT. This codes for CASSLLSTRSNQPQHF.

This chain links TRBV4-1 with TRBJ1-2; the D gene is possibly TRBD1 (5 bases). This CDR3 is built from 15 residues. V lost 3 bases and J 8 bases, leaving 19 bases between the germline ends. Germline V CDR1 and CDR2: MGHRA, YSYEKL. This chain's CDR3 is CASSHLQGQGTGYTF. CDR3 DNA sequence: TGCGCCAGCAGCCACCTCCAGGGCCAGGGTACGGGCTACACCTTC.